The 10 T cell receptor beta chains below come from one sample, sequenced in a study of PD-1 blockade in classical Hodgkin lymphoma. All the patients suffered relapse after autologous stem cell transplantation, and brentuximab vedotin exposure differed. Assay: immunoSEQ multiplex PCR; the TCRdb copy retains only in-frame clones and omits some. The profile shows approximately 41,000 clones, about 77% of them singletons. The specimen was peripheral blood mononuclear cells (PBMCs), collected at baseline. The receptors were sampled from a human donor with classical Hodgkin lymphoma.

The CDR3 reads CASSFSGDNEQFF. The CDR3 coding sequence is TGTGCCAGCAGCTTTTCGGGGGATAATGAGCAGTTCTTC. The chain links TRBV11-2 to TRBJ2-1; D is perhaps TRBD2 (6 bases). With 3 bases removed from V and 7 bases from J, the gap between germline ends came to 10 bases. The germline gives CDR1 SGHAT, CDR2 FQNNGV. This CDR3 region has 13 residues.

This clone was seen only once. The chain combines TRBV7-2 with TRBJ2-7; D is possibly TRBD1 (6 bases). Germline CDR1 is SGHTA and CDR2 is FQGNSA. There are 15 residues in the CDR3. V lost 2 bases and J 3 bases, leaving 14 bases between the germline ends. The CDR3 here is CASSLRGRGVYEQYF. DNA of the CDR3: TGTGCCAGCAGCTTAAGGGGCAGGGGAGTCTACGAGCAGTACTTC.

CDR3 sequence: CASSEISGGKLREQYF. The CDR3 nucleotides are TGCGCCAGCAGTGAGATTAGCGGGGGTAAATTGCGTGAGCAGTACTTC. The chain recombines TRBV10-1 with TRBJ2-7; TRBD2 matches 9 bases. The junction had 12 bases not matched to a gene; V was cut back by 2 bases and J by 7 bases. The length of the CDR3 is 16 residues. Per the germline V gene, CDR1 is WNHNN and CDR2 is SYGVQD (reference sequence).

The gene calls are TRBV7-6 and TRBJ2-6, with D possibly matching TRBD1 (6 bases). V lost 2 bases and J 0 bases, leaving 14 bases between the germline ends. Germline loops: CDR1 SGHVS, CDR2 FNYEAQ. The CDR3 runs to 18 residues. Here the CDR3 reads CASSLLDRTFSGANVLTF. The CDR3 DNA reads TGTGCCAGCAGCTTACTGGACAGAACCTTCTCTGGGGCCAACGTCCTGACTTTC.

The chain has TRBV7-9 and TRBJ2-7; D gene unclear. The CDR3 runs to 17 residues. V lost 5 bases to trimming and J lost 2 bases, with 22 bases between them. Germline lookup yields CDR1 SEHNR and CDR2 FQNEAQ (reference sequence). CDR3 region: CASSPTRVRVGTYEQYF. The CDR3, as DNA: TGTGCCAGCAGCCCGACCCGAGTTCGGGTTGGCACCTACGAGCAGTACTTC.

This clone turned up a few times. The J gene is TRBJ2-3, the V gene TRBV2; no firm D call. CDR3 size: 17 residues. Trimming pared 2 bases from V and 1 base from J, leaving 16 bases between. CDR1 and CDR2 from the germline V gene are SNHLY and FYNNEI. CDR3 amino acids: CASSEPYRYHGTDTQYF. The CDR3 coding sequence is TGTGCCAGCAGTGAACCCTATAGGTATCACGGCACAGATACGCAGTATTTT.

The CDR3 reads CASSLSGGNYEQYF. The CDR3 DNA reads as TGTGCCAGCAGCTTATCAGGGGGCAATTACGAGCAGTACTTC. J is TRBJ2-7 and V is TRBV7-9, with 8 bases matching TRBD1. From germline, CDR1 is SEHNR and CDR2 FQNEAQ (reference sequence). The CDR3 is 14 amino acids. The J segment lost 4 bases and the V segment lost 2 bases, leaving 4 bases of the junction unmatched. The entire variable domain, with the rest obtained from reference TRBV7-9 and TRBJ2-7, is as follows: DTGVSQNPRHKITKRGQNVTFRCDPISEHNRLYWYRQTLGQGPEFLTYFQNEAQLEKSRLLSDRFSAERPKGSFSTLEIQRTEQGDSAMYLCASSLSGGNYEQYFGPGTRLTVT.

In this sample, this clone turned up once. The junction and the germline gene differ at one end; a read error may be behind it. The chain couples TRBV9 to TRBJ1-1, with D unclear. The CDR3 has 15 amino acids. Germline CDR1 is SGDLS and CDR2 is YYNGEE. The CDR3 region has the DNA TGTGCCAGCAGCGGCTCGGACCCGGGGAACTCTGAAGCTTTCTTT. Amino acid sequence: CASSGSDPGNSEAFF.

The chain joins TRBV5-1 to TRBJ1-6; D is perhaps TRBD1 (5 bases). The CDR3 runs 15 residues. Trimming removed 4 bases at V and 9 bases at J, with 17 bases between. The germline V gene encodes CDR1 SGHRS and CDR2 YFSETQ. CDR3 in amino acids: CASSTGTADASPLHF. The CDR3 DNA reads TGCGCCAGCAGCACCGGGACCGCAGACGCTTCACCCCTCCACTTT.

The chain combines TRBV7-2 with TRBJ2-3; 14 bases are a match to TRBD2. CDR1 is SGHTA, CDR2 FQGNSA, per germline. With 1 base clipped from V and 1 base from J, the junction kept 1 base outside the gene matches. The CDR3 runs 17 residues. The CDR3 DNA reads as TGTGCCAGCAGCTTAGTGGGACTAGCGGGAGGCACAGATACGCAGTATTTT. It yields the protein CASSLVGLAGGTDTQYF.